The clone carrying this T cell receptor (beta chain) was found a few times. Its antigen is not identified. Those donating, healthy Caucasian individuals from Russia, were aged roughly 6 to 95. This sample is part of a study of blood T cells in healthy people across ages. Study-wide points: The unknown donor CMV status may have confounded expanded clonotype changes. TCR beta diversity per million T cells fell roughly linearly with age. Unsorted PBMC material precluded a definitive naive versus antigen-experienced comparison.

Trimming removed 4 bases from V and 7 bases from J; junction bases left unmatched: 5. Germline lookup yields CDR1 MDHEN and CDR2 SYDVKM. The CDR3 contains 14 residues. It was with a sample-barcoded 5' primer and a J-beta primer mix that a second PCR of about 7 to 12 cycles was run. TCRdb itself ran the 5' RACE reads through MiXCR, one entry per CDR3 protein. The sample has 1.8 million or so distinct CDR3 sequences, roughly two fifths seen once. The chain couples TRBV28 to TRBJ1-2; 11 bases fit TRBD1. The sequence was collected from a human donor in good health. Sequencing was performed on blood. CDR3 DNA: TGTGCCAGCAGTTCCCGGGACAGGGGGTTTGGCTACACCTTC. Translating gives CASSSRDRGFGYTF.